The TCR beta chain described here comes from a study of blood T cell repertoires in COVID-19. Study-level background: The United States, Italy and Spain supplied acute and convalescent COVID-19 samples.

Only in-frame clones appear in the TCRdb table, and some are missing; sequencing was by immunoSEQ multiplex PCR. Here the sample spans under 300,000 clones, approximately 90% being singletons. The CDR3 contains 16 residues. Losses at the gene ends were 6 bases for V and 0 bases for J; bases not matched to a gene: 4. The germline CDR1 and CDR2 sequences are SNHLY and FYNNEI. The chain combines TRBV2 with TRBJ2-6; 8 nucleotides align to TRBD1. The receptor's source is a young woman with acute COVID-19. The specimen sequenced was PBMCs or T cells enriched from blood (not recorded which). The CDR3 loop reads CASSPTGASGANVLTF. The CDR3 region has the DNA TGTGCCAGCAGCCCGACAGGGGCCTCTGGGGCCAACGTCCTGACTTTC.